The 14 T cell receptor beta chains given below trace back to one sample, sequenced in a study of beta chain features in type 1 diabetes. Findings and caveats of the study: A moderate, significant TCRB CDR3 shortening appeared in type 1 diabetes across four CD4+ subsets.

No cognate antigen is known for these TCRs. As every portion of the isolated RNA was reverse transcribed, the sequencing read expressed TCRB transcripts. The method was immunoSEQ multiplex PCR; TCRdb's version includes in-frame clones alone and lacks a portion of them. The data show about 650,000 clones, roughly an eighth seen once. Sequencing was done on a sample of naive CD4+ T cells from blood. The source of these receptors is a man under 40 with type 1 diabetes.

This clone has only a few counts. The DNA of the CDR3 is TGCAGTGCTCCCAGGCCCGGGGAGCTGTTTTTT. Its translation: CSAPRPGELFF. The chain employs TRBV20-1 and TRBJ2-2; the D is unclear. The CDR3 sequence is 11 residues long. The V gene's germline CDR1 is DFQATT and CDR2 SNEGSKA (reference sequence). Trimming left V 5 bases short and J 6 bases short, with 7 bases between.

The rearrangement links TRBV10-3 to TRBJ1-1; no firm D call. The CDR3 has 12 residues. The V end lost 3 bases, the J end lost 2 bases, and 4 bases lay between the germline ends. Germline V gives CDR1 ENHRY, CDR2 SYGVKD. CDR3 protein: CAISDPNTEAFF. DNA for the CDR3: TGTGCCATCAGTGACCCTAACACTGAAGCTTTCTTT.

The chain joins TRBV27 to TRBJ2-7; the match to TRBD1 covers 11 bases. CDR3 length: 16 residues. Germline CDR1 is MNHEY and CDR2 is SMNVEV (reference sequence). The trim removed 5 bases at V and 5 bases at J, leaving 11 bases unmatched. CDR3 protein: CASSDLGQGARHEQYF. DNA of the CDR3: TGTGCCAGCAGTGATCTCGGACAGGGGGCGCGTCACGAGCAGTACTTC.

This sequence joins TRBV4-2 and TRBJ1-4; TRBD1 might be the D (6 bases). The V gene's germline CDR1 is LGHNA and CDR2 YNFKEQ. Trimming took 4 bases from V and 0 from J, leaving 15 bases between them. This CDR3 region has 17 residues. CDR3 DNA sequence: TGTGCCAGCAGCCGAGACTTACAGGGATCAACTAATGAAAAACTGTTTTTT. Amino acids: CASSRDLQGSTNEKLFF.

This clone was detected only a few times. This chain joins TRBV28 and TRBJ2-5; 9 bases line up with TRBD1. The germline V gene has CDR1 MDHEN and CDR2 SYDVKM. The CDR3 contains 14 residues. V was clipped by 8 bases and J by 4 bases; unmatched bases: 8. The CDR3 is CASGSGTGLETQYF. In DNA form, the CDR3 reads TGTGCCAGCGGATCCGGGACAGGGTTAGAGACCCAGTACTTC.

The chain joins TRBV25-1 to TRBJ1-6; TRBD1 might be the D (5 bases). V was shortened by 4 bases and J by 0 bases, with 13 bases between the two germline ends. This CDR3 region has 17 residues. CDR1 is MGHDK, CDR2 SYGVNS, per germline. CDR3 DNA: TGTGCCAGCAGTGGACAGACGGTGAGCTCCTATAATTCACCCCTCCACTTT. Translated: CASSGQTVSSYNSPLHF.

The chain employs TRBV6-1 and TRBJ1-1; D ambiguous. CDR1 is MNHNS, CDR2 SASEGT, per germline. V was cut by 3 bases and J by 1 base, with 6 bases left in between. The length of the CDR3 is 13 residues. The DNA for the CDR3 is TGTGCCAGCAGTGACCTGGGGAACACTGAAGCTTTCTTT. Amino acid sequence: CASSDLGNTEAFF.

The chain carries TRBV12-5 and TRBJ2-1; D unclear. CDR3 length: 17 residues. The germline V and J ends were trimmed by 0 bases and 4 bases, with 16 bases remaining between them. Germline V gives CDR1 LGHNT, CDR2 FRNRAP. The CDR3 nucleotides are TGTGCTAGTGGTTTGGTATTAGGTGGCGGCGTGTACAATGAGCAGTTCTTC. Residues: CASGLVLGGGVYNEQFF.

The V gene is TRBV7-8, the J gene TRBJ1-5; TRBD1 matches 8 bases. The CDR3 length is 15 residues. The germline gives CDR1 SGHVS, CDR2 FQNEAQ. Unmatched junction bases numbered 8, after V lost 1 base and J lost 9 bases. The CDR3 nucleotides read TGTGCCAGCAGCTTAGTGGACAGGGATGTTTCGCCCCAGCATTTT. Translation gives CASSLVDRDVSPQHF.

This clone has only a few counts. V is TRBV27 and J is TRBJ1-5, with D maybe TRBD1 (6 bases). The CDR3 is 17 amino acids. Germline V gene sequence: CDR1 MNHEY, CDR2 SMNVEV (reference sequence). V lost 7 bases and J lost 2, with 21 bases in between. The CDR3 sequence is CASTSPGEGIGNQPQHF. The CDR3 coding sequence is TGTGCCAGCACCTCCCCAGGGGAAGGGATTGGCAATCAGCCCCAGCATTTT.

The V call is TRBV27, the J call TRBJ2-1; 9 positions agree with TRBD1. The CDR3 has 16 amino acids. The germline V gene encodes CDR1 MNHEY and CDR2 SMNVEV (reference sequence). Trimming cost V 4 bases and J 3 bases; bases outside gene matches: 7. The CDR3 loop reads CASSSSGQGGYNEQFF. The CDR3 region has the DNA TGTGCCAGCAGTTCCTCGGGACAGGGAGGCTACAATGAGCAGTTCTTC.

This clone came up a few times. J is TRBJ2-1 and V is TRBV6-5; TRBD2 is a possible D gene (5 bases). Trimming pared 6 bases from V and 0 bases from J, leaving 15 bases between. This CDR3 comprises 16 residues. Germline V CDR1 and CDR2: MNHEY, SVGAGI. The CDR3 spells CASSYGRGSSYNEQFF. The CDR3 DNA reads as TGTGCCAGCAGCTACGGACGGGGAAGCTCCTACAATGAGCAGTTCTTC.

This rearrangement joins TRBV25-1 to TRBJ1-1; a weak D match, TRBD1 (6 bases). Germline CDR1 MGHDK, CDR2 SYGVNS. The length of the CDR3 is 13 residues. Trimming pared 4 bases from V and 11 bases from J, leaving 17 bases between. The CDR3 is CASSVLAQGKAFF. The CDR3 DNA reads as TGTGCCAGCAGTGTCTTGGCGCAGGGGAAGGCTTTCTTT. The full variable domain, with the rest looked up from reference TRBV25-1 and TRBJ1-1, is EADIYQTPRYLVIGTGKKITLECSQTMGHDKMYWYQQDPGMELHLIHYSYGVNSTEKGDLSSESTVSRIRTEHFPLTLESARPSHTSQYLCASSVLAQGKAFFGQGTRLTVV.

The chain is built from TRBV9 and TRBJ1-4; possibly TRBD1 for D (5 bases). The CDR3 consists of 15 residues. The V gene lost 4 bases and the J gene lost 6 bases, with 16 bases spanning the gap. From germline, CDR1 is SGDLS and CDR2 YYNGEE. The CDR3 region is CASSLNGTPDEKLFF. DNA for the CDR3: TGTGCCAGCAGCCTCAACGGGACGCCAGATGAAAAACTGTTTTTT.